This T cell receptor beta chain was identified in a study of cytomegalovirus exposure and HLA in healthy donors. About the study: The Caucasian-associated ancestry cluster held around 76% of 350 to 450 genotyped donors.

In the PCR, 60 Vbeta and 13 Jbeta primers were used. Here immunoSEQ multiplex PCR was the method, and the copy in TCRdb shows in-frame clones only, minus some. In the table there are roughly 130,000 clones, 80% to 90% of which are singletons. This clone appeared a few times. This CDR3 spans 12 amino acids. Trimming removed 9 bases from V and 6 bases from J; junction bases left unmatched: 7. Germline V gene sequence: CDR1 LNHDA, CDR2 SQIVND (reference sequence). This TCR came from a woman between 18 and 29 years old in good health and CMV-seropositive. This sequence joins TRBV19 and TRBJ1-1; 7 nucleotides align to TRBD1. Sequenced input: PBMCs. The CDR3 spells CASPVQGAEAFF. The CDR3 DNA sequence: TGTGCCAGCCCCGTCCAGGGGGCTGAAGCTTTCTTT.